This T cell receptor (beta chain) was identified during a study of CD4 T cells in relation to SARS-CoV-2 and coronaviruses. Study as a whole: Crossreactive spike epitopes shared across donors were mapped to their HLA restriction.

Worth noting for this clone: Antigen specificity is unknown.

Data came from immunoSEQ multiplex PCR; TCRdb stores just in-frame clones and leaves some out. The sample holds tens of thousands of clones, approximately 73% seen once. The unexposed donors gave CD4+ T cells in about 2011-2019, prior to COVID-19. After 10 to 11 days of culture, CD4+ T cells were isolated. V gave up 5 bases and J gave up 10 bases; unmatched junction bases: 13. From germline, CDR1 is SGHTA and CDR2 FQGNSA. This CDR3 comprises 15 residues. This chain connects TRBV7-2 to TRBJ2-1; TRBD1 agrees at 8 bases. The sample consisted of CD4+ T cells from PBMCs, cultured in vitro. The sequence derives from a human donor in good health. In nucleotides, the CDR3 is TGTGCCAGCAGCCCCCTCGCAGGGGGCGCCCGGGAGCAGTTCTTC. Encoded protein: CASSPLAGGAREQFF.